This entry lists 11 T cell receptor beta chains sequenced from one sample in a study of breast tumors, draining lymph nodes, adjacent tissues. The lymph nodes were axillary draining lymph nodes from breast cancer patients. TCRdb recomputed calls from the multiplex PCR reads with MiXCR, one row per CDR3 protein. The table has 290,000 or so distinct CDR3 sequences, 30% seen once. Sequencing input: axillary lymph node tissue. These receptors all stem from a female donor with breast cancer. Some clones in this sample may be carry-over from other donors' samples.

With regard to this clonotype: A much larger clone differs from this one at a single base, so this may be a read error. Here the CDR3 DNA reads TGTGCCAGCAGCCAGGATCCTCTGCTGGGGATTAGCGATTATTACGAGCAGTACTTC. The encoded protein is CASSQDPLLGISDYYEQYF. The V call is TRBV4-2, the J call TRBJ2-7, with D perhaps TRBD2 (5 bases). V was cut by 3 bases and J by 4 bases, with 28 bases left in between. Germline V gene sequence: CDR1 LGHNA, CDR2 YNFKEQ. The CDR3 is made up of 19 amino acids.

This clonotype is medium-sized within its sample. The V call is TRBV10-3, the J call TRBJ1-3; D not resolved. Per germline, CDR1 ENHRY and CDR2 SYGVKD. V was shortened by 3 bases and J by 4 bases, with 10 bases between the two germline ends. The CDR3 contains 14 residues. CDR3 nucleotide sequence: TGTGCCATCAGTGATCAAGGGTCCGGAAACACCATATATTTT. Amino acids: CAISDQGSGNTIYF.

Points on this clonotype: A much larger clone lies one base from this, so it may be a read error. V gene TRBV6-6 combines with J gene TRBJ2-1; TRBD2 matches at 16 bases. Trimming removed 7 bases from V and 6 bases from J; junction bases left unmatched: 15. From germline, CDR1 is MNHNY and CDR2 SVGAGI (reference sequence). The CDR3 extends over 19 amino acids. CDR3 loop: CASTPVPTGLAGGTNEQFF. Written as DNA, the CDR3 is TGTGCCAGCACCCCAGTTCCCACGGGACTAGCGGGAGGGACCAATGAGCAGTTCTTC.

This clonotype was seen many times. This CDR3 reads CASSLANPGNTGELFF. As DNA, the CDR3 is TGTGCCAGCAGCTTAGCCAACCCCGGGAACACCGGGGAGCTGTTTTTT. The chain recombines TRBV7-9 with TRBJ2-2; no clear D. Germline CDR1 is SEHNR and CDR2 is FQNEAQ (reference sequence). Trimming shortened V by 0 bases and J by 1 base, and 9 bases separated the two germline ends. The CDR3 is made up of 16 amino acids.

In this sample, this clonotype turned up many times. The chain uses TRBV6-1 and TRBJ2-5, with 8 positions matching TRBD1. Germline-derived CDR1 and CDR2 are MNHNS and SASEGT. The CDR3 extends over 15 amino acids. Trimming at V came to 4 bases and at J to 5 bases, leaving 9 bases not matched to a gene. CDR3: CASSGPDRATETQYF. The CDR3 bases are TGTGCCAGCAGTGGACCGGACAGGGCAACGGAGACCCAGTACTTC.

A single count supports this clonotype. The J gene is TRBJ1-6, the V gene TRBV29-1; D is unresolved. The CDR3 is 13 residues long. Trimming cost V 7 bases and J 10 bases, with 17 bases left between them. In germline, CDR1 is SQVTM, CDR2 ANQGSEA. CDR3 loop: CSASTGLRSPLHF. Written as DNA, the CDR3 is TGCAGCGCGTCTACGGGGTTACGATCACCCCTCCACTTT.

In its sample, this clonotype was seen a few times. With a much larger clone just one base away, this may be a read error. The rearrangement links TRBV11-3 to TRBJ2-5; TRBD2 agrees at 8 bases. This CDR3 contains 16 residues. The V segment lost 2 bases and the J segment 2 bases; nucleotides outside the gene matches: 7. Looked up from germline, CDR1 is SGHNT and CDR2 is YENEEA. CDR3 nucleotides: TGTGCCAGCAGCTTACAAGCGGGAGCGGTTCAAGAGACCCAGTACTTC. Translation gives CASSLQAGAVQETQYF. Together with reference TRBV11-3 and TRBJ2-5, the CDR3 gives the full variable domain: EAGVVQSPRYKIIEKKQPVAFWCNPISGHNTLYWYLQNLGQGPELLIRYENEEAVDDSQLPKDRFSAERLKGVDSTLKIQPAELGDSAVYLCASSLQAGAVQETQYFGPGTRLLVL.

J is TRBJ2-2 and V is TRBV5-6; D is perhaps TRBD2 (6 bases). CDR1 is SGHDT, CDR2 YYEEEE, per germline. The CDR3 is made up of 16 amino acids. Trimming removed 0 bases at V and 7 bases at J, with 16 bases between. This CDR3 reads CASSLGAGGSRGELFF. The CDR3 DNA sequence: TGTGCCAGCAGCTTGGGAGCGGGCGGAAGTCGCGGGGAGCTGTTTTTT.

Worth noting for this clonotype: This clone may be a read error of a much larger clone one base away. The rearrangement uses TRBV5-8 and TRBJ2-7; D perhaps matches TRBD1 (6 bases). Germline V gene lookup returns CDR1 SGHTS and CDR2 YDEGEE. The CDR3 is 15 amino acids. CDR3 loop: CVSSLVPDSRYEQYF. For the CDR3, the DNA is TGTGTCAGCAGCTTGGTTCCGGACAGCCGCTACGAGCAGTACTTC. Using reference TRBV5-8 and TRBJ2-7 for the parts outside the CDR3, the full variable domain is EAGVTQSPTHLIKTRGQQATLRCSPISGHTSVYWYQQALGLGLQFLLWYDEGEERNRGNFPPRFSGRQFPNYSSELNVNALELEDSALYLCVSSLVPDSRYEQYFGPGTRLTVT.

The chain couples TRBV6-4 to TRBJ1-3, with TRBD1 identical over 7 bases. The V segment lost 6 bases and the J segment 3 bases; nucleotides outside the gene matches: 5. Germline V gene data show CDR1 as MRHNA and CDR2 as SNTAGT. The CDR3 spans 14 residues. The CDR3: CASRTRQGGNTIYF. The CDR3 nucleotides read TGTGCCAGCAGGACAAGACAGGGTGGAAACACCATATATTTT.

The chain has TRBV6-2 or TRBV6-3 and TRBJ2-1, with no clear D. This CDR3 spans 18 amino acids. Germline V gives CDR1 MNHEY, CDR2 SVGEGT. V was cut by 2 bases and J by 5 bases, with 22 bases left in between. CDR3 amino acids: CASSYAHFPGRSNNEQFF. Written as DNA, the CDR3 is TGTGCCAGCAGTTACGCCCACTTCCCGGGTAGGTCCAACAATGAGCAGTTCTTC.